This T cell receptor beta chain stems from a study of T cells in women clearing cervical HPV infection. Background on the study: Cases were women with histologically confirmed HPV16-related CIN3 or worse, including a couple of invasive cancers.

General study findings and limits: T-cell numbers per sample were unknown and may explain richness differences.

Sequencing was performed with immunoSEQ multiplex PCR; in TCRdb, only in-frame clones are kept and a portion is missing. This sample's table has around 22,000 clones. A note on this clone: Its matching antigen is unknown. The sequenced fragment ends 3 residues before the CDR3 boundary, so the rest is inferred from the germline J gene.

Germline CDR1 SNHLY, CDR2 FYNNEI. This CDR3 comprises 14 residues. The V end lost 6 bases, the J end lost 3 bases, and 11 bases lay between the germline ends. The specimen was blood buffy coat. The rearrangement links TRBV2 to TRBJ2-2; a weak D match, TRBD1 (6 bases). The receptor was derived from a woman aged 18-70 years with a cervical HPV16 infection that either progressed to CIN3+ or cleared (not recorded which). Partial CDR3 DNA: TGTGCCAGCAGGGAGACAGGAGACACCGGGGAG. It codes for CASRETGDTGE. Given in full, the CDR3 is CASRETGDTGELFF.